Presented here are 18 T cell receptor beta chains from one specimen sequenced in a study of T cell changes during pregnancy in multiple sclerosis. Method: immunoSEQ multiplex PCR; TCRdb's copy keeps in-frame clones and lacks some. The repertoire holds about 79,000 clones, 80% to 95% seen once, with under 0.6% in the top ten. The source was CD4+ T cells from peripheral blood mononuclear cells, collected in the second trimester of pregnancy. These TCRs come from a female donor with multiple sclerosis, enrolled in a pregnancy study.

The chain links TRBV29-1 to TRBJ1-3; 9 nucleotides agree with TRBD1. Trimming at V came to 4 bases and at J to 1 base, leaving 2 bases not matched to a gene. CDR1 and CDR2 from the germline V gene are SQVTM and ANQGSEA. The CDR3 runs to 14 residues. The CDR3 sequence is CSVAGQGSGNTIYF. The CDR3 DNA reads TGCAGCGTTGCAGGACAGGGGTCTGGAAACACCATATATTTT.

The chain combines TRBV5-1 with TRBJ1-6; 10 nucleotides agree with TRBD1. This CDR3 spans 14 amino acids. Germline assignment: CDR1 SGHRS and CDR2 YFSETQ. The J segment lost 7 bases and the V segment lost 4 bases, leaving 2 bases of the junction unmatched. CDR3 sequence (DNA): TGCGCCAGCAGCATGGGACAGGGGAATTCACCCCTCCACTTT. It translates to CASSMGQGNSPLHF.

This chain links TRBV5-6 with TRBJ2-1; 10 bases match TRBD1. Germline loops: CDR1 SGHDT, CDR2 YYEEEE. Unmatched junction bases numbered 8, after V lost 2 bases and J lost 9 bases. CDR3 size: 15 residues. The CDR3 protein is CASSLVDRGLGEQFF. DNA of the CDR3: TGTGCCAGCAGCTTAGTAGACAGGGGGCTTGGTGAGCAGTTCTTC. Drawing the rest from reference TRBV5-6 and TRBJ2-1, the complete variable domain is DAGVTQSPTHLIKTRGQQVTLRCSPKSGHDTVSWYQQALGQGPQFIFQYYEEEERQRGNFPDRFSGHQFPNYSSELNVNALLLGDSALYLCASSLVDRGLGEQFFGPGTRLTVL.

The chain combines TRBV6-6 with TRBJ2-3; 10 bases map to TRBD2. The J segment lost 4 bases and the V segment lost 6 bases, leaving 4 bases of the junction unmatched. Germline assignment: CDR1 MNHNY and CDR2 SVGAGI (reference sequence). The CDR3 is made up of 14 amino acids. The CDR3 coding sequence is TGTGCCAGCAGACCAGCGGGGGGGCCAGATACGCAGTATTTT. Translation: CASRPAGGPDTQYF.

The chain links TRBV6-5 to TRBJ2-7; 16 positions agree with TRBD2. The ends lost 7 bases at V and 7 bases at J; junction bases unmatched: 7. This CDR3 comprises 15 residues. Per the germline V gene, CDR1 is MNHEY and CDR2 is SVGAGI. The CDR3 here is CASTSGLAGGREQYF. The CDR3 DNA sequence: TGTGCCAGCACGTCGGGACTAGCGGGAGGGCGGGAGCAGTACTTC.

The chain carries TRBV5-1 and TRBJ2-2; D is possibly TRBD2 (6 bases). In germline, CDR1 is SGHRS, CDR2 YFSETQ. V lost 4 bases, J lost 5 bases, and 15 bases lay in between. The CDR3 covers 15 residues. The CDR3 reads CASSPPVGGTGELFF. CDR3 in DNA: TGCGCCAGCAGCCCTCCGGTAGGAGGGACCGGGGAGCTGTTTTTT. Full variable domain (rest looked up from reference TRBV5-1 and TRBJ2-2): KAGVTQTPRYLIKTRGQQVTLSCSPISGHRSVSWYQQTPGQGLQFLFEYFSETQRNKGNFPGRFSGRQFSNSRSEMNVSTLELGDSALYLCASSPPVGGTGELFFGEGSRLTVL.

The chain employs TRBV5-4 and TRBJ2-3, with D perhaps TRBD1 (6 bases). Trimming removed 4 bases at V and 1 base at J, with 10 bases between. This CDR3 comprises 14 residues. Germline values: CDR1 SGHNT, CDR2 YYREEE (reference sequence). Written as DNA, the CDR3 is TGTGCCAGCAGCCTGGACAGCCGCACAGATACGCAGTATTTT. Its translation is CASSLDSRTDTQYF.

The chain joins TRBV9 to TRBJ2-3; the match to TRBD2 covers 9 bases. J was trimmed by 4 bases and V by 0 bases; bases with no gene match: 6. Germline V CDR1 and CDR2: SGDLS, YYNGEE. The CDR3 spans 16 residues. CDR3 region: CASSVGSSGISDTQYF. CDR3 DNA sequence: TGTGCCAGCAGCGTAGGATCTAGCGGGATCTCAGATACGCAGTATTTT. The full variable domain, completed using reference TRBV9 and TRBJ2-3, is DSGVTQTPKHLITATGQRVTLRCSPRSGDLSVYWYQQSLDQGLQFLIQYYNGEERAKGNILERFSAQQFPDLHSELNLSSLELGDSALYFCASSVGSSGISDTQYFGPGTRLTVL.

The chain is built from TRBV19 and TRBJ1-1; D not resolved. This CDR3 has 13 residues. Germline V gene lookup returns CDR1 LNHDA and CDR2 SQIVND (reference sequence). V was trimmed by 4 bases and J by 8 bases, leaving 14 bases between them. The CDR3 DNA reads as TGTGCCAGTAGTAAAAGGGAGGGCAGGGAAGCTTTCTTT. Its translation: CASSKREGREAFF.

The J gene is TRBJ2-1, the V gene TRBV18; D uncertain. Germline V gene data show CDR1 as KGHSH and CDR2 as LQKENI. The CDR3 loop spans 13 amino acids. Between the trimmed V and J ends, which lost 5 bases and 5 bases, there was a span of 10 bases. CDR3 coding DNA: TGTGCCAGCTCATACTACATAGACAATGAGCAGTTCTTC. This translates into CASSYYIDNEQFF. Variable domain in full (rest from reference TRBV18 and TRBJ2-1): NAGVMQNPRHLVRRRGQEARLRCSPMKGHSHVYWYRQLPEEGLKFMVYLQKENIIDESGMPKERFSAEFPKEGPSILRIQQVVRGDSAAYFCASSYYIDNEQFFGPGTRLTVL.

This clone was counted once. The J gene is TRBJ2-1, the V gene TRBV10-3; 15 nucleotides line up with TRBD2. Germline V gene data show CDR1 as ENHRY and CDR2 as SYGVKD. This CDR3 contains 15 residues. V was clipped by 4 bases and J by 8 bases; unmatched bases: 3. CDR3: CAISGGLAGGDEQFF. The DNA of the CDR3 is TGTGCCATCAGTGGGGGACTAGCGGGAGGCGATGAGCAGTTCTTC.

The chain is built from TRBV7-2 and TRBJ2-5; 9 nucleotides align to TRBD2. V trimming: 4 bases; J trimming: 5 bases; junction bases outside the gene matches: 8. The CDR3 sequence is 15 residues long. Germline CDR1 SGHTA, CDR2 FQGNSA. This CDR3 reads CASSWTSDETETQYF. As DNA, the CDR3 is TGTGCCAGCAGCTGGACTAGCGATGAAACGGAGACCCAGTACTTC. Full variable domain (missing parts from reference TRBV7-2 and TRBJ2-5): GAGVSQSPSNKVTEKGKDVELRCDPISGHTALYWYRQSLGQGLEFLIYFQGNSAPDKSGLPSDRFSAERTGGSVSTLTIQRTQQEDSAVYLCASSWTSDETETQYFGPGTRLLVL.

The J gene is TRBJ2-7, the V gene TRBV16; 8 bases agree with TRBD2. This CDR3 region has 15 residues. After removal of 1 base from V and 2 bases from J, the junction contained 4 bases not matched to a gene. Germline-derived CDR1 and CDR2 are KGHSY and FQNENV. CDR3 region: CASSQLTSGTYEQYF. CDR3 nucleotide sequence: TGTGCCAGCAGCCAATTAACTAGCGGCACCTACGAGCAGTACTTC.

J is TRBJ1-3 and V is TRBV30; D call uncertain. This CDR3 has 16 residues. The germline V gene encodes CDR1 GTSNPN and CDR2 SVGIG (reference sequence). V was cut by 2 bases and J by 4 bases, with 18 bases left in between. The CDR3 region is CAWSLRTNIIGNTIYF. The CDR3 nucleotides read TGTGCCTGGAGTCTTAGGACTAATATTATAGGAAACACCATATATTTT.

The chain combines TRBV5-4 with TRBJ2-3, with D possibly matching TRBD2 (6 bases). The CDR3 has 13 residues. V dropped 1 base and J dropped 8 bases, with 11 bases sitting between them. Germline CDR1 reads SGHNT; CDR2 reads YYREEE (reference sequence). The CDR3 loop is CASSLIGGSTQYF. CDR3 DNA sequence: TGTGCCAGCAGCTTGATAGGAGGGAGTACGCAGTATTTT.

The J gene is TRBJ2-3, the V gene TRBV10-3; 9 nucleotides agree with TRBD2. Trimming at V came to 3 bases and at J to 6 bases, leaving 10 bases not matched to a gene. CDR1 ENHRY and CDR2 SYGVKD come from the germline V gene. The CDR3 contains 16 residues. CDR3 DNA sequence: TGTGCCATCAGTGACTATTGGGCGGGGGGGTACGATACGCAGTATTTT. This translates into CAISDYWAGGYDTQYF.

The genes are TRBV11-2 and TRBJ1-2; TRBD1 matches 7 bases. The CDR3 is 13 amino acids. CDR1 SGHAT and CDR2 FQNNGV come from the germline V gene. Losses at the gene ends were 4 bases for V and 6 bases for J; bases not matched to a gene: 5. The CDR3 here is CASSSRTGDGYTF. In DNA form, the CDR3 reads TGTGCCAGCAGCTCCCGGACAGGCGATGGCTACACCTTC. Based on the CDR3 plus reference TRBV11-2 and TRBJ1-2, the full variable domain is EAGVAQSPRYKIIEKRQSVAFWCNPISGHATLYWYQQILGQGPKLLIQFQNNGVVDDSQLPKDRFSAERLKGVDSTLKIQPAKLEDSAVYLCASSSRTGDGYTFGSGTRLTVV.

The chain combines TRBV6-1 with TRBJ1-2, with 8 bases fitting TRBD1. Germline CDR1 reads MNHNS; CDR2 reads SASEGT. After removal of 8 bases from V and 4 bases from J, the junction contained 6 bases not matched to a gene. The length of the CDR3 is 13 residues. CDR3 in DNA: TGTGCCAGCCGGGACAGGTTTACCTATGGCTACACCTTC. Translation gives CASRDRFTYGYTF.